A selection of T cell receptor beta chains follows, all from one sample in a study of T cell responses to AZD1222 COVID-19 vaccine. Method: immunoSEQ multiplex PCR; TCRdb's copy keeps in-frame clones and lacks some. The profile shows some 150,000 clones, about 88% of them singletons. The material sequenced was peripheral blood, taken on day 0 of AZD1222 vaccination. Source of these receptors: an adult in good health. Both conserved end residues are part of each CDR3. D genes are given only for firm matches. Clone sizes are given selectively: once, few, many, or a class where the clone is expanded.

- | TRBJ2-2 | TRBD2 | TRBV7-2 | CASSSVAGWNTGELFF | TGTGCCAGCAGCTCCGTAGCGGGGTGGAACACCGGGGAGCTGTTTTTT
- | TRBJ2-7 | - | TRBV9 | CARGPGRLIHEQYF | TGTGCCAGAGGGCCCGGACGGCTAATCCACGAGCAGTACTTC
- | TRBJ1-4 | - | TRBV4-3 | CASSRNRLGNEKLFF | TGCGCCAGCAGCAGAAACAGGTTGGGGAATGAAAAACTGTTTTTT
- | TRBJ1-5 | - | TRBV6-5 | CASSPTWSSNQPQHF | TGTGCCAGCAGTCCCACTTGGTCGAGCAATCAGCCCCAGCATTTT
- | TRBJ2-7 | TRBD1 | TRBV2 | CASSRTGNYEQYF | TGTGCCAGCAGCCGGACAGGGAACTACGAGCAGTACTTC
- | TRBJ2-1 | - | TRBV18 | CASSPRQGSNEQFF | TGTGCCAGCTCACCACGCCAGGGGAGCAATGAGCAGTTCTTC
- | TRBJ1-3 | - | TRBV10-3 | CAISESGTLRNTIYF | TGTGCCATCAGTGAGTCTGGAACCCTACGAAACACCATATATTTT
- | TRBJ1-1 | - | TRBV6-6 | CASSRGTVEAFF | TGTGCCAGCAGTAGAGGGACCGTTGAAGCTTTCTTT
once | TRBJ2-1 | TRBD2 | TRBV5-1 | CASQGGLAGPSSYNEQFF | TGCGCCTCTCAGGGTGGGCTAGCGGGGCCAAGCTCCTACAATGAGCAGTTCTTC
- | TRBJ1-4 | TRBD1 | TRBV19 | CASVDRFSEKLFF | TGTGCCAGTGTGGACAGGTTTAGCGAAAAACTGTTTTTT
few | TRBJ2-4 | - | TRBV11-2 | CASSSAAGIAKNIQYF | TGTGCCAGCAGCTCCGCCGCGGGGATAGCCAAAAACATTCAGTACTTC
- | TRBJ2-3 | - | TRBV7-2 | CASSRAQGNSDTQYF | TGTGCCAGCAGCCGGGCACAGGGAAACTCAGATACGCAGTATTTT
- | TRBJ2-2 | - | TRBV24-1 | CATSEPTTNTGELFF | TGTGCCACCAGTGAACCGACAACTAACACCGGGGAGCTGTTTTTT
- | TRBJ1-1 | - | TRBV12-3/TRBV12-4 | CASAFNTEAFF | TGTGCCAGCGCTTTCAACACTGAAGCTTTCTTT
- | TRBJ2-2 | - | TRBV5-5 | CASSSLGSIGELFF | TGTGCCAGCAGCTCCCTAGGCAGTATCGGGGAGCTGTTTTTT
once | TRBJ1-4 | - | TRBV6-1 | CASSENSALNEKLFF | TGTGCCAGCAGTGAAAACAGCGCACTAAATGAAAAACTGTTTTTT
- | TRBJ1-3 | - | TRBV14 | CASSHLRDGNTIYF | TGTGCCAGCAGCCATCTGAGGGATGGAAACACCATATATTTT
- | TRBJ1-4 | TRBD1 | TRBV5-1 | CASSREGATNEKLFF | TGCGCCAGCAGCCGGGAGGGGGCTACTAATGAAAAACTGTTTTTT
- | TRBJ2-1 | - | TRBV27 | CASSLLGRGNNEQFF | TGTGCCAGCAGTTTATTGGGCAGGGGAAACAATGAGCAGTTCTTC
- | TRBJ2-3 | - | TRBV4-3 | CASSQVATDTDTQYF | TGCGCCAGCAGCCAAGTTGCGACTGACACAGATACGCAGTATTTT
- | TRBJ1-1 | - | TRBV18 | CASSPPWTEAFF | TGTGCCAGCTCACCCCCATGGACTGAAGCTTTCTTT
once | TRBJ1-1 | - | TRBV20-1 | CTGQRNTEAFF | TGCACAGGGCAGAGGAACACTGAAGCTTTCTTT
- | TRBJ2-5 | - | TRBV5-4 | CASSSTGEGETQYF | TGTGCCAGCAGCTCGACAGGCGAGGGAGAGACCCAGTACTTC
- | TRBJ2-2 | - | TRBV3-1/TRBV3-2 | CASSRRDGGELFF | TGTGCCAGCAGCCGCCGGGACGGCGGGGAGCTGTTTTTT
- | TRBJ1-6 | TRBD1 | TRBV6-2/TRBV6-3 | CASSEPTGGSLISYNSPLHF | TGTGCCAGCAGTGAGCCCACAGGGGGAAGTCTGATCTCCTATAATTCACCCCTCCACTTT
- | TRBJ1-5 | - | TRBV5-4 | CASSLGGRGSQHF | TGTGCCAGCAGCTTGGGGGGGCGGGGGTCCCAGCATTTT
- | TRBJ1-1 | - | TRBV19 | CASSILNTEAFF | TGTGCCAGTAGTATCCTGAACACTGAAGCTTTCTTT
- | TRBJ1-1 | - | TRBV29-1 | CSVPARSAGAWTEAFF | TGCAGCGTCCCGGCCCGAAGTGCGGGGGCCTGGACTGAAGCTTTCTTT
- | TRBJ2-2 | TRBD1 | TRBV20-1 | CSASSGTGVTGELFF | TGCAGTGCTAGTTCCGGGACAGGGGTAACCGGGGAGCTGTTTTTT
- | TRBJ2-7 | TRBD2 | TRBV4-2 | CASSQDPSGEQYF | TGTGCCAGCAGCCAAGATCCTAGCGGTGAGCAGTACTTC
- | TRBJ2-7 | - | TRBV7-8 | CASSLDAATYEQYF | TGTGCCAGCAGCTTAGATGCGGCTACCTACGAGCAGTACTTC
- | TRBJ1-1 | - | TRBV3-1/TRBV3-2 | CASSPPGAEAFF | TGTGCCAGCAGCCCCCCGGGCGCTGAAGCTTTCTTT
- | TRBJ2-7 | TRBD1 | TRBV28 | CASSYQGQIYEQYF | TGTGCCAGCAGTTACCAGGGACAGATCTACGAGCAGTACTTC
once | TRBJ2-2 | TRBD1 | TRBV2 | CAVKRQGASTGELFF | TGTGCCGTCAAACGACAGGGGGCGAGCACCGGGGAGCTGTTTTTT
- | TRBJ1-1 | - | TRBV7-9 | CASSLAVLNTEAFF | TGTGCCAGCAGCTTAGCGGTGTTAAACACTGAAGCTTTCTTT
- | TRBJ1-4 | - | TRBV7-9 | CASSPNGGNNEKLFF | TGTGCCAGCAGCCCCAATGGGGGGAACAATGAAAAACTGTTTTTT
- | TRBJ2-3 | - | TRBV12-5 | CASGLASTDTQYF | TGTGCTAGTGGTTTGGCTTCCACAGATACGCAGTATTTT
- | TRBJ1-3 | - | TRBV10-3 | CAISTSDSGNTIYF | TGTGCCATCAGTACATCGGATTCTGGAAACACCATATATTTT
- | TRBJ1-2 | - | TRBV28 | CASATSGANYGYTF | TGTGCCAGCGCGACGTCAGGGGCCAACTATGGCTACACCTTC
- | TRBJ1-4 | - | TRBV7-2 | CASSTESRKLFF | TGTGCCAGCAGCACTGAATCGCGAAAACTGTTTTTT
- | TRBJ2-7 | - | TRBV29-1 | CSAEEGSYEQYF | TGCAGCGCCGAGGAGGGCTCCTACGAGCAGTACTTC
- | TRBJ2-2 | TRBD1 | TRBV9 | CASSVRTGGAGTGELFF | TGTGCCAGCAGCGTACGGACAGGGGGCGCGGGCACCGGGGAGCTGTTTTTT
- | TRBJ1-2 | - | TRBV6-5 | CASSYRTNYGYTF | TGTGCCAGCAGTTACCGGACTAACTATGGCTACACCTTC
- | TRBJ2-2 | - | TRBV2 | CASSVQAAGTGELFF | TGTGCCAGCAGTGTCCAGGCCGCGGGCACCGGGGAGCTGTTTTTT
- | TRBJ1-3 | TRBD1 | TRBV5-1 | CASSPETGRSGNTIYF | TGCGCCAGCAGCCCAGAGACAGGGAGGTCTGGAAACACCATATATTTT
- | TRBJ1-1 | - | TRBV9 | CASSVEDTEAFF | TGTGCCAGCAGCGTAGAAGACACTGAAGCTTTCTTT
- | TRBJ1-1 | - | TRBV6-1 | CASSERGDTEAFF | TGTGCCAGCAGTGAACGGGGGGACACTGAAGCTTTCTTT
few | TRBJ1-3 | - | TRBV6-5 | CASSYSEGMLNTIYF | TGTGCCAGCAGTTACTCTGAGGGGATGCTGAACACCATATATTTT
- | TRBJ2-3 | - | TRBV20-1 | CSAASPDTQYF | TGCAGTGCCGCATCGCCAGATACGCAGTATTTT
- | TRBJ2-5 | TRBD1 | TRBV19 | CASSISQTGSNSKIQYF | TGTGCCAGTAGTATATCTCAGACAGGGAGTAATAGTAAGATCCAGTACTTC
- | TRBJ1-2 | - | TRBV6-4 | CASSDGRGYTF | TGTGCCAGCAGTGATGGCAGGGGCTACACCTTC
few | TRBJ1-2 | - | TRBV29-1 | CSVPTLLSSTGKGGYTF | TGCAGCGTCCCTACCCTCCTTTCATCGACAGGAAAAGGAGGCTACACCTTC
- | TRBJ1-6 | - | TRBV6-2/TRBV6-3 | CASSYDGGFNSPLHF | TGTGCCAGCAGTTATGACGGGGGCTTCAATTCACCCCTCCACTTT